This is a list of T cell receptor beta chains from one sample in a study of T cell repertoires in cytomegalovirus infection. A single record per CDR3 protein comes from TCRdb applying MiXCR to the reads. The sample consists of about 240,000 distinct CDR3 sequences, roughly 6.5% of them appearing once. The sample consisted of PBMCs. The receptors derive from a human donor in good health (CMV status not recorded). Some clones in this sample may be carry-over from other donors' samples. CDR3s include the opening cysteine and the closing phenylalanine or tryptophan. The order of the fields is clone size, V gene, D gene, J gene, CDR3 DNA, CDR3 protein. The D gene is left open where the match is weak. The size entry is marked missing in some rows and otherwise reads once, few, many or a size class.

>many|TRBV7-3|TRBD1|TRBJ1-2
TGTGCCAGCAGCCAGGGGGCATATTCGGGCTACACCTTC
CASSQGAYSGYTF
>many|TRBV11-2|TRBD1|TRBJ1-1
TGTGCCAGCAGCTTCGGACAGGGGGCAGCGAACACTGAAGCTTTCTTT
CASSFGQGAANTEAFF
>many|TRBV12-3/TRBV12-4|-|TRBJ1-1
TGTGCCAGCAGTTTAGCGTTACCCGGGCCCCGGGGTGAAGCTTTCTTT
CASSLALPGPRGEAFF
>many|TRBV5-1|-|TRBJ2-6
TGCGCCAGCAGCTTGGTGGCCTCTGGGGCCAACGTCCTGACTTTC
CASSLVASGANVLTF
>many|TRBV29-1|TRBD1|TRBJ1-1
TGCAGCGTTGAATTGACAGGGCCTAACACTGAAGCTTTCTTT
CSVELTGPNTEAFF
>many|TRBV5-1|TRBD1|TRBJ2-6
TGCGCCAGCAGCTTGGGGGGGACAGGATCCTCTGGGGCCAACGTCCTGACTTTC
CASSLGGTGSSGANVLTF
>many|TRBV28|-|TRBJ2-1
TGTGCCAGCAGCGGACTAGGGGGATACAATGAGCAGTTCTTC
CASSGLGGYNEQFF
>-|TRBV29-1|-|TRBJ2-2
TGCAGCGTTGACCGAAACCAGGCCGGGGAGCTGTTTTTT
CSVDRNQAGELFF
>many|TRBV12-3/TRBV12-4|TRBD1|TRBJ2-7
TGTGCCAGCAGTACGGGACAGGGACCACGGCACTTC
CASSTGQGPRHF
>many|TRBV25-1|-|TRBJ1-2
TGTGCCAGCAGAGGTTGGCAGGTCCGATCTCGGGGCTATGGCTACACCTTC
CASRGWQVRSRGYGYTF
>many|TRBV7-2|-|TRBJ1-5
TGTGCCAGCAGCAAGAACCAAGATCAGCCCCAGCATTTT
CASSKNQDQPQHF
>-|TRBV5-4|TRBD2|TRBJ2-1
TGTGCCAGCAGCCACACTAGCGGGGATGAGCAGTTCTTC
CASSHTSGDEQFF
>many|TRBV27|TRBD1|TRBJ1-2
TGTGCCAGCAGTATTGACAGGGCATCCTATGGCTACACCTTC
CASSIDRASYGYTF
>many|TRBV19|TRBD2|TRBJ2-1
TGTGCCAGTAGTATCTTGGGGCGGGAGGGCCTGTACAATGAGCAGTTCTTC
CASSILGREGLYNEQFF
>many|TRBV7-2|-|TRBJ2-1
TGTGCCAGCAGCTTAGTTTTCAGGAGCAATGAGCAGTTCTTC
CASSLVFRSNEQFF
>many|TRBV7-2|-|TRBJ1-3
TGTGCCAGCAGCTTATCCCCGGGAGGAAACACCATATATTTT
CASSLSPGGNTIYF
>many|TRBV6-5|-|TRBJ1-1
TGTGCCAGCAGTTACTCGAACAGGGTAGACACTGAAGCTTTCTTT
CASSYSNRVDTEAFF
>-|TRBV20-1|-|TRBJ1-5
TGCAGTGCTGGGGTGGCCCTTAACAGCAATCAGCCCCAGCATTTT
CSAGVALNSNQPQHF
>many|TRBV12-3/TRBV12-4|-|TRBJ1-1
TGTGCCAGCCGCCTGGCCATGAACACTGAAGCTTTCTTT
CASRLAMNTEAFF
>many|TRBV20-1|-|TRBJ2-5
TGCAGTGCTGGGGACTCGGAGACCCAGTACTTC
CSAGDSETQYF
>-|TRBV6-1|-|TRBJ1-5
TGTGCCAGCAGTGGGGGGCCTCAGCCCCAGCATTTT
CASSGGPQPQHF
>few|TRBV19|TRBD1|TRBJ2-2
TGTGCCAGTAGACCTCAACAGGGGAATACGAACACCGGGGAGCTGTTTTTT
CASRPQQGNTNTGELFF
>many|TRBV12-3/TRBV12-4|TRBD2|TRBJ2-6
TGTGCCAGCACCCCGGGGGGGCCTGGGGCCAACGTCCTGACTTTC
CASTPGGPGANVLTF
>few|TRBV20-1|-|TRBJ2-5
TGCAGTGCTAACGGGGGCCAAGAGACCCAGTACTTC
CSANGGQETQYF
>-|TRBV28|-|TRBJ1-1
TGTGCCAGCTATAAAAAGTACACTGAAGCTTTCTTT
CASYKKYTEAFF
>many|TRBV7-6|-|TRBJ1-4
TGTGCCAGCAGCTTAGGGCCTGGGGATGAAAAACTGTTTTTT
CASSLGPGDEKLFF
>-|TRBV29-1|TRBD1|TRBJ2-5
TGCAGCGGACAACTGACAGGGGGCGAGGAGACCCAGTACTTC
CSGQLTGGEETQYF
>many|TRBV2|-|TRBJ1-1
TGTGCCAGCAGGGAATACACTGAAGCTTTCTTT
CASREYTEAFF